The entry that follows covers one TCR beta chain sequence. Germline CDR1 and CDR2: LNHDA and SQIVND (reference sequence). The ends were cut back, 5 bases at V and 8 bases at J, with 12 bases in the middle. The CDR3 runs 12 residues. The assay was immunoSEQ multiplex PCR, and TCRdb's table has in-frame clones only and misses some. Of roughly 200,000 clones in the sample, 85% are singletons; the top ten hold more than 5%. The data are from a study of blood T cell repertoires in COVID-19. All enrollees were roughly 18 to 89 years old and from 24 US areas. The J gene is TRBJ1-1, the V gene TRBV19; D call uncertain. What was sequenced was PBMCs or T cells enriched from blood (not recorded which). The TCR sequence derives from a man aged 35-49 years who had recovered from COVID-19. The CDR3 DNA reads TGTGCCAGTAGTCACCAGGCCCAAGAAGCTTTCTTT. Translating gives CASSHQAQEAFF. Full variable domain (remainder filled in from reference TRBV19 and TRBJ1-1): DGGITQSPKYLFRKEGQNVTLSCEQNLNHDAMYWYRQDPGQGLRLIYYSQIVNDFQKGDIAEGYSVSREKKESFPLTVTSAQKNPTAFYLCASSHQAQEAFFGQGTRLTVV.